This T cell receptor (beta chain) came from a study of CD8 T cells in ankylosing spondylitis. Broader study findings: One TCR beta motif, made up of several highly homologous variants, appeared characteristic of ankylosing spondylitis blood.

This clonotype was found a few times. Its specificity is unknown. Trimming removed 5 bases at V and 8 bases at J, with 15 bases between. CDR3 size: 13 residues. Generation of TCR beta libraries employed quantitative 5'-RACE incorporating molecular barcodes. TCRdb recomputed calls from the 5' RACE reads with MiXCR, one row per CDR3 protein. The table lists approximately 250,000 distinct CDR3 sequences, 20% to 30% of them singletons. The chain joins TRBV12-3 or TRBV12-4 to TRBJ1-2; maybe TRBD1 (6 bases). This clonotype was obtained from a male donor with ankylosing spondylitis or in good health (not recorded which). Material for sequencing was blood, either unsorted or a sorted T cell fraction (not recorded which). The CDR3 region is CASSPRTVAGYTF. The CDR3, as DNA: TGTGCCAGCAGTCCGAGGACAGTAGCAGGCTACACCTTC.